These 19 T cell receptor beta chains came from one sample sequenced in a study of shared clonotypes between healthy human individuals (dated by TCRdb to about 2020). The receptor library was made with the immunoSEQ multiplex PCR assay. The immuneACCESS repertoire file appears here via TCRdb, limited to in-frame rearrangements. These files lack a portion of the clones; in checked studies, under half of the deficit traces to unresolved V genes, and the cause of the others is not known. The sample profile shows just over 2,000,000 clones; 90% to 95% of them were found once. The ten largest make up roughly 0.13% of the sample. The sequenced material came from naive CD4+ T cells sorted from blood. Read against the paper, the sample's cell subset or site label means: CD45RA+ positively selected. The receptors were sampled from a man between 18 and 29 years old in good health.

The V call is TRBV11-2, the J call TRBJ1-6; maybe TRBD1 (6 bases). This CDR3 comprises 15 residues. Germline lookup yields CDR1 SGHAT and CDR2 FQNNGV. Trimming removed 4 bases from V and 7 bases from J, with 14 bases in between. The CDR3 DNA reads TGTGCCAGCAGCTCCTACAGGGACGAGAATTCACCCCTCCACTTT. This translates into CASSSYRDENSPLHF.

This clone appeared once. The chain has TRBV27 and TRBJ1-2, with D perhaps TRBD1 (6 bases). Germline loops: CDR1 MNHEY, CDR2 SMNVEV (reference sequence). The CDR3 is 15 amino acids. Trimming removed 3 bases at V and 7 bases at J, with 18 bases between. CDR3 coding DNA: TGTGCCAGCAGTTTCCCAGGGGCTCCACTGGGTGGCTACACCTTC. Residues: CASSFPGAPLGGYTF.

The J gene is TRBJ2-2, the V gene TRBV7-2, with D possibly being TRBD1 (6 bases). Per germline, CDR1 SGHTA and CDR2 FQGNSA. V was trimmed by 5 bases and J by 0 bases, leaving 10 bases between them. This CDR3 has 15 residues. The CDR3 sequence is CASSQQGSNTGELFF. The CDR3 coding sequence is TGTGCCAGCAGCCAACAGGGATCGAACACCGGGGAGCTGTTTTTT.

V gene TRBV18 combines with J gene TRBJ1-1; D is undetermined. There are 13 residues in the CDR3. V lost 5 bases and J 10 bases, leaving 17 bases between the germline ends. CDR1 and CDR2 from the germline V gene are KGHSH and LQKENI. CDR3 in DNA: TGTGCCAGCTCAGCCCTCAATGGGGATGGAGCTTTCTTT. Translation gives CASSALNGDGAFF.

This clone turned up a few times. The same CDR3 arises from other DNA sequences in this sample as well. The chain recombines TRBV30 with TRBJ1-3; D unresolved. This CDR3 region has 12 residues. The V end lost 1 base, the J end lost 1 base, and 2 bases lay between the germline ends. Germline assignment: CDR1 GTSNPN and CDR2 SVGIG (reference sequence). The CDR3 sequence is CAWSESGNTIYF. The CDR3 DNA reads as TGTGCCTGGAGTGAATCTGGAAACACCATATATTTT.

V gene TRBV7-9 combines with J gene TRBJ2-2; unclear D gene. The germline V gene has CDR1 SEHNR and CDR2 FQNEAQ (reference sequence). The CDR3 is 15 amino acids. V lost 6 bases, J lost 4 bases, and 15 bases lay in between. CDR3 residues: CASSSGRVVTGELFF. The CDR3 region has the DNA TGTGCCAGCAGTTCCGGAAGGGTAGTCACCGGGGAGCTGTTTTTT. Looking up the rest from reference TRBV7-9 and TRBJ2-2 gives the full variable domain: DTGVSQNPRHKITKRGQNVTFRCDPISEHNRLYWYRQTLGQGPEFLTYFQNEAQLEKSRLLSDRFSAERPKGSFSTLEIQRTEQGDSAMYLCASSSGRVVTGELFFGEGSRLTVL.

The CDR3 sequence: CASSLPGASGANVLTF. The CDR3, as DNA: TGCGCCAGCAGCTTACCCGGAGCCTCTGGGGCCAACGTCCTGACTTTC. The rearrangement joins TRBV5-1 to TRBJ2-6; D not resolved. The CDR3 contains 16 residues. V dropped 2 bases and J dropped 0 bases, with 9 bases sitting between them. The germline V gene encodes CDR1 SGHRS and CDR2 YFSETQ.

The rearrangement uses TRBV7-2 and TRBJ2-7; D unclear. Trimming left V 5 bases short and J 6 bases short, with 11 bases between. The CDR3 runs 12 residues. Germline V gene lookup returns CDR1 SGHTA and CDR2 FQGNSA. The CDR3 region has the DNA TGTGCCAGCAGCCCCAAGGCCTTCGAGCAGTACTTC. It yields the protein CASSPKAFEQYF.

This clone was observed once. This sequence joins TRBV5-6 and TRBJ2-1, with D possibly being TRBD2 (6 bases). V was pared by 1 base and J by 4 bases, with 12 bases between. This CDR3 is 15 amino acids long. Germline assignment: CDR1 SGHDT and CDR2 YYEEEE. The CDR3 sequence is CASSLLLATYNEQFF. DNA of the CDR3: TGTGCCAGCAGCTTGTTACTAGCTACATACAATGAGCAGTTCTTC. Drawing the rest from reference TRBV5-6 and TRBJ2-1, the complete variable domain is DAGVTQSPTHLIKTRGQQVTLRCSPKSGHDTVSWYQQALGQGPQFIFQYYEEEERQRGNFPDRFSGHQFPNYSSELNVNALLLGDSALYLCASSLLLATYNEQFFGPGTRLTVL.

The rearrangement joins TRBV7-9 to TRBJ2-5; 9 nucleotides align to TRBD2. V lost 6 bases, J lost 3 bases, and 20 bases stayed unmatched. The length of the CDR3 is 19 residues. CDR1 SEHNR and CDR2 FQNEAQ come from the germline V gene (reference sequence). The CDR3 here is CASSPPLSRPSGGKETQYF. CDR3 in DNA: TGTGCCAGCAGTCCTCCCCTCTCCCGCCCCAGCGGGGGGAAAGAGACCCAGTACTTC.

CDR3 sequence reads: CASGQLRGGSLSPLHF. Here the CDR3 DNA reads TGTGCTAGTGGGCAGCTTCGGGGTGGCTCGCTATCACCCCTCCACTTT. V and J are TRBV12-5 and TRBJ1-6; no clear D gene. The CDR3 sequence is 16 residues long. The V and J ends lost 6 bases and 10 bases respectively, with 22 bases between them. The V gene's germline CDR1 is LGHNT and CDR2 FRNRAP.

The chain combines TRBV5-6 with TRBJ1-2; D is possibly TRBD1 (5 bases). CDR3 length equals 16 residues. Germline V lookup: CDR1 SGHDT, CDR2 YYEEEE. The germline V and J ends were trimmed by 4 bases and 4 bases, with 20 bases remaining between them. CDR3 in DNA: TGTGCCAGCAGCCACCGAAGACAGTTCCCTCTCTATGGCTACACCTTC. This gives the protein CASSHRRQFPLYGYTF.

Only one count was recorded for this clone. The V gene is TRBV7-2, the J gene TRBJ2-4; 7 bases fit TRBD1. The length of the CDR3 is 13 residues. Trimming removed 1 base from V and 7 bases from J; junction bases left unmatched: 1. In germline, CDR1 is SGHTA, CDR2 FQGNSA. CDR3 loop: CASSLVQGNIQYF. The DNA of the CDR3 is TGTGCCAGCAGCTTAGTACAGGGGAACATTCAGTACTTC.

The chain combines TRBV5-1 with TRBJ2-5, with TRBD2 identical over 12 bases. Germline V gene sequence: CDR1 SGHRS, CDR2 YFSETQ. V shed 5 bases, J shed 5 bases, and the junction held 4 bases outside the gene matches. The CDR3 totals 14 residues. Here the CDR3 DNA reads TGCGCCAGCAGTTCTAGCGGGGGGGCTGAGACCCAGTACTTC. Translation: CASSSSGGAETQYF.

The genes are TRBV30 and TRBJ2-3; the match to TRBD2 covers 12 bases. The CDR3 sequence is 15 residues long. The germline CDR1 and CDR2 sequences are GTSNPN and SVGIG (reference sequence). Trimming took 2 bases from V and 3 from J; bases not matched to a gene: 3. The chain's CDR3 is CAWSTLAGGTDTQYF. CDR3 nucleotide sequence: TGTGCCTGGAGTACTCTAGCGGGAGGGACAGATACGCAGTATTTT.

The V gene is TRBV19, the J gene TRBJ1-5; 8 bases map to TRBD1. CDR1 and CDR2 from the germline V gene are LNHDA and SQIVND (reference sequence). V lost 5 bases to trimming and J lost 7 bases; unmatched junction nucleotides: 10. CDR3 size: 15 residues. The CDR3 DNA reads TGTGCCAGTAGTCACCGGGACAGGCAGCGGCAGCCCCAGCATTTT. Translation: CASSHRDRQRQPQHF.

The chain couples TRBV11-2 to TRBJ2-3, with a weak D call TRBD1 (6 bases). The CDR3 runs to 15 residues. V lost 4 bases and J lost 3, with 14 bases in between. Germline V CDR1 and CDR2: SGHAT, FQNNGV. CDR3 bases: TGTGCCAGCAGCTATGGGGTTCAGGGGACAGATACGCAGTATTTT. Translating gives CASSYGVQGTDTQYF.

The gene calls are TRBV5-4 and TRBJ2-4; 8 bases are shared with TRBD2. The CDR3 covers 17 residues. V trimming: 4 bases; J trimming: 0 bases; junction bases outside the gene matches: 9. Germline CDR1 reads SGHNT; CDR2 reads YYREEE (reference sequence). The CDR3 loop is CASSPGGQGLAKNIQYF. The CDR3 DNA sequence: TGTGCCAGCAGCCCGGGGGGGCAGGGCCTAGCCAAAAACATTCAGTACTTC. The complete variable domain, with remaining parts taken from reference TRBV5-4 and TRBJ2-4, reads ETGVTQSPTHLIKTRGQQVTLRCSSQSGHNTVSWYQQALGQGPQFIFQYYREEENGRGNFPPRFSGLQFPNYSSELNVNALELDDSALYLCASSPGGQGLAKNIQYFGAGTRLSVL.

This clone was seen once. The CDR3 DNA is TGCAGCGTTCGCCCAGGGGGGAACACCGGGGAGCTGTTTTTT. Translated, it gives CSVRPGGNTGELFF. The chain has TRBV29-1 and TRBJ2-2, with 7 bases aligning to TRBD1. The CDR3 runs 14 residues. Germline values: CDR1 SQVTM, CDR2 ANQGSEA. J lost 1 base, V lost 5 bases, and 4 bases had no gene match.